This T cell receptor (beta chain) appears in the sequencing data of a study of regulatory T cells in long-lasting Graves disease. In building TCR beta libraries, iRepertoire HTBI primers were used together with Arm-PCR of CDR3 regions. TCRdb re-called the multiplex PCR reads through MiXCR, storing one row per CDR3 protein. Of 400,000 to 550,000 distinct CDR3 sequences in the sample, 15% to 20% were seen once. A few counts support this clonotype. The germline V gene encodes CDR1 DFQATT and CDR2 SNEGSKA (reference sequence). This CDR3 spans 13 amino acids. V was trimmed by 3 bases and J by 1 base, leaving 9 bases between them. Documented time point: newly diagnosed GD, antithyroid drugs for less than 3 months. The TCR library was prepared using RNA isolated from PBMCs. These data were likewise used in another study, on T cells in Graves' hyperthyroidism and ophthalmopathy.

The chain has TRBV20-1 and TRBJ1-1; D gene uncertain. The TCR originated in a woman between 25 and 40 years old with Graves disease. The sample here was peripheral blood mononuclear cells (PBMCs), taken at new diagnosis, from a patient treated with antithyroid drugs. This chain's CDR3 is CSARDRKNTEAFF. As DNA, the CDR3 is TGCAGTGCTAGGGATAGGAAGAACACTGAAGCTTTCTTT.